The 4 T cell receptor beta chains given below trace back to one sample, sequenced in a study of cytomegalovirus exposure and HLA in healthy donors. Method: immunoSEQ multiplex PCR; TCRdb's copy keeps in-frame clones and lacks some. Seen here are 150,000 or so clones, around nine tenths observed once, and the top ten hold about 3%. Sequenced material: PBMCs. These receptors all come from a woman younger than 30 in good health and CMV-seropositive.

This chain links TRBV5-4 with TRBJ2-1, with a possible D match to TRBD2 (5 bases). CDR3 length equals 13 residues. Germline CDR1 reads SGHNT; CDR2 reads YYREEE (reference sequence). Trimming shortened V by 0 bases and J by 8 bases, and 9 bases separated the two germline ends. CDR3 coding DNA: TGTGCCAGCAGCTTGGGGCTAGCAGATGAGCAGTTCTTC. This encodes CASSLGLADEQFF. The complete variable domain, with remaining parts taken from reference TRBV5-4 and TRBJ2-1, reads ETGVTQSPTHLIKTRGQQVTLRCSSQSGHNTVSWYQQALGQGPQFIFQYYREEENGRGNFPPRFSGLQFPNYSSELNVNALELDDSALYLCASSLGLADEQFFGPGTRLTVL.

The chain is built from TRBV11-3 and TRBJ2-7; D is unresolved. Germline loops: CDR1 SGHNT, CDR2 YENEEA. V lost 0 bases and J lost 2, with 11 bases in between. This CDR3 spans 15 amino acids. CDR3 in DNA: TGTGCCAGCAGCTTAGATCCCGGCGGAGCCTACGAGCAGTACTTC. Protein: CASSLDPGGAYEQYF. Full variable domain (missing parts from reference TRBV11-3 and TRBJ2-7): EAGVVQSPRYKIIEKKQPVAFWCNPISGHNTLYWYLQNLGQGPELLIRYENEEAVDDSQLPKDRFSAERLKGVDSTLKIQPAELGDSAVYLCASSLDPGGAYEQYFGPGTRLTVT.

This chain uses TRBV11-2 with TRBJ2-5; the match to TRBD1 covers 11 bases. V shed 0 bases and J 1 base; nucleotides not matched to a gene: 7. Germline V gives CDR1 SGHAT, CDR2 FQNNGV. This CDR3 is built from 18 residues. CDR3 DNA sequence: TGTGCCAGCAGCTTAGATTGGACAGGGGGCCGGCGCCAAGAGACCCAGTACTTC. Its protein is CASSLDWTGGRRQETQYF.

This clone was recorded once. The V and J genes are TRBV9 and TRBJ2-1, with D possibly TRBD1 on 6 matching bases. Germline CDR1 is SGDLS and CDR2 is YYNGEE. The CDR3 covers 15 residues. V lost 3 bases and J lost 4, with 14 bases in between. The CDR3 spells CASSAAGVQYNEQFF. CDR3 DNA sequence: TGTGCCAGCAGCGCCGCAGGGGTTCAGTACAATGAGCAGTTCTTC.